This section outlines one T cell receptor (beta chain) sequence together with its context. The sample comes from a study of blood T cell repertoires in COVID-19. On the study more broadly: Samples taken during acute and convalescent COVID-19 were collected in the United States, Italy and Spain. Sources were T cells, B-cell-depleted T cells, or PBMCs; the material itself was cDNA or gDNA.

The CDR3 loop spans 16 amino acids. The germline V gene encodes CDR1 LNHDA and CDR2 SQIVND (reference sequence). V trimming: 3 bases; J trimming: 0 bases; junction bases outside the gene matches: 7. Authors' processing steps: Reference gene primer amplification yielded estimated nucleated cell counts. Libraries were prepared by immunoSEQ multiplex PCR; TCRdb keeps only in-frame clonotypes and omits some of them. Clone size and the V and J calls come from that table; the DNA yielded D and trimming. The sample records around 62,000 clones, about nine tenths being singletons. The chain employs TRBV19 and TRBJ1-2, with 7 bases fitting TRBD1. The clonotype originates from a man aged 55 to 69 with acute or convalescent COVID-19. Sequencing used peripheral blood. CDR3 sequence (DNA): TGTGCCAGTAGTATGTCGGCAGGGGGACCTAACTATGGCTACACCTTC. Protein: CASSMSAGGPNYGYTF.